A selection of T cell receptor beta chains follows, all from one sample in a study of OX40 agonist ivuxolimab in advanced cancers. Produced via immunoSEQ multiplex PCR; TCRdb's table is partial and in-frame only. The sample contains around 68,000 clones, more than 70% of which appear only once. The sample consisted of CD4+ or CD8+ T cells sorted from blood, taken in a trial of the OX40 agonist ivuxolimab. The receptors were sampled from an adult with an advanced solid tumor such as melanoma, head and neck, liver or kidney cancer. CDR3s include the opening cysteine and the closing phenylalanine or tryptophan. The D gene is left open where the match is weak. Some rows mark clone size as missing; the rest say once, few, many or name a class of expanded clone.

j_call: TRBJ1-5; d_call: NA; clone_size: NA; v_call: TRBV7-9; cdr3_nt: TGTGCCAGCAGCTTTCAAGGGAATCAGCCCCAGCATTTT; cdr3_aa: CASSFQGNQPQHF
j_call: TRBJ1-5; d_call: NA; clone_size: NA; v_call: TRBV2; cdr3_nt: TGTGCCAGCAGTGAGGGGGAGGGGGTTAAGCCCCAGCATTTT; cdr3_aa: CASSEGEGVKPQHF
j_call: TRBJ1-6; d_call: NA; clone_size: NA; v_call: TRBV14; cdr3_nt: TGTGCCAGCAGCCAAGATCAGAGGTATTCACCCCTCCACTTT; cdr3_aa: CASSQDQRYSPLHF
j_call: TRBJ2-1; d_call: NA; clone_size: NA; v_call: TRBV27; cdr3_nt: TGTGCCAGCAGTTTATTAATTCGGGGGCGGGGGCCTGGCTACAATGAGCAGTTCTTC; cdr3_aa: CASSLLIRGRGPGYNEQFF
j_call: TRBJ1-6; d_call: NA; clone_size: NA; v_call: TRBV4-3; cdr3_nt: TGCGCCAGCAGCCAAGAGACGTTTCGGACGGCGTGGGGGGCCCTCCACTTT; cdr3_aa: CASSQETFRTAWGALHF
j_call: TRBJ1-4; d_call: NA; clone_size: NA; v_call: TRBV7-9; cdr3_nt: TGTGCCAGCAGCGGGGGGATGGCTGAAAAACTGTTTTTT; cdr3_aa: CASSGGMAEKLFF
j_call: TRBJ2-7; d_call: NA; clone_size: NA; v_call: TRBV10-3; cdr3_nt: TGTGCCATCAGTGATCAAAGGGGGGGTGACGAGCAGTACTTC; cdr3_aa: CAISDQRGGDEQYF
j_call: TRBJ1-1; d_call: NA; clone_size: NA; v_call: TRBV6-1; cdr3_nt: TGTGCCAGCAGCAGGCTGCGGACTGAAGCTTTCTTT; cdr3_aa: CASSRLRTEAFF
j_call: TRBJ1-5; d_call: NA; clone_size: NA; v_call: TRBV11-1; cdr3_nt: TGTGCCAGCAGCCTTAACAGGGCGCAGCCCCAGCATTTT; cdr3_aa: CASSLNRAQPQHF
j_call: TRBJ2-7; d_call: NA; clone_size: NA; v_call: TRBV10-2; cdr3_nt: TGCGCCAGCAGTAAGGGGGGGGGAAACGAGCAGTACTTC; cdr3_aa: CASSKGGGNEQYF
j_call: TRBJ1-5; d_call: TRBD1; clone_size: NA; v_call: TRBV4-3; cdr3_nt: TGCGCCAGCAGCCAGAGTACAGGGGCAACCGATCAGCCCCAGCATTTT; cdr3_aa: CASSQSTGATDQPQHF
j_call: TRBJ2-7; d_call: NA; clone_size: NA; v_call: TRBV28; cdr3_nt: TGTGCCAGCAGTTTAGTCGAGGGCCCCGAGCAGTACTTC; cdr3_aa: CASSLVEGPEQYF
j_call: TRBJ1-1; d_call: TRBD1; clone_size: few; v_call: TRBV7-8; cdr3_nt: TGTGCCAGCAGCCCTCAGGACAGGGCCACGAGGGCTTTCTTT; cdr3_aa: CASSPQDRATRAFF
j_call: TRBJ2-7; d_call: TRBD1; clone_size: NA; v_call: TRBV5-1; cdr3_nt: TGCGCCAGCAGCGACCTGACAGGGGACGAGCAGTACTTC; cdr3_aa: CASSDLTGDEQYF
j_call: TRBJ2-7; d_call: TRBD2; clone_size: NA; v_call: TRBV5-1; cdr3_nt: TGCGCCAGCAGAGGAGCGGGGCGTGACGAGCAGTACTTC; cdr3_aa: CASRGAGRDEQYF
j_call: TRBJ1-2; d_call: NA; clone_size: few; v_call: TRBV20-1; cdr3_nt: TGCAGTGCTAGCCAGAGGGACGGCTACACCTTC; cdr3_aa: CSASQRDGYTF
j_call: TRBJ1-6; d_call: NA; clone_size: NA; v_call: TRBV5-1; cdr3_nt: TGCGCCAGCAGCTTGGATGGCGGGACGGATTCACCCCTCCACTTT; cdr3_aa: CASSLDGGTDSPLHF
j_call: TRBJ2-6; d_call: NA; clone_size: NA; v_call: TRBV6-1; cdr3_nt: TGTGCCAGCTGTCCCAGCTCTGGGGCCAACGTCCTGACTTTC; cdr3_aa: CASCPSSGANVLTF
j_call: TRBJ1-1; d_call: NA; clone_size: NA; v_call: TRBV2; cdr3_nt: TGTGCCAGCAGTGACCTGAGGAACACTGAAGCTTTCTTT; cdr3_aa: CASSDLRNTEAFF
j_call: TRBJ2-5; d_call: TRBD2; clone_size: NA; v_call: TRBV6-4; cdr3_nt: TGTGCCAGCAGTGACGAGTACCTAGCGGGGGGCAGAGAGACCCAGTACTTC; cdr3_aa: CASSDEYLAGGRETQYF
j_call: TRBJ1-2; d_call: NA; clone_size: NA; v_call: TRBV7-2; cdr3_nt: TGTGCCAGCAGCTTAGGAGTCGGCTACTATGGCTACACCTTC; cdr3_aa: CASSLGVGYYGYTF
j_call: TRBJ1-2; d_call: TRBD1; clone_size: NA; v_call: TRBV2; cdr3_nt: TGTGCCAGCAGTTTACAGGGGAGGGCTAACTATGGCTACACCTTC; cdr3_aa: CASSLQGRANYGYTF
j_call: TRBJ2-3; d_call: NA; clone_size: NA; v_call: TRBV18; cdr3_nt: TGTGCCAGCTCACCACAAGGGGGAGATACGCAGTATTTT; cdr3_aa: CASSPQGGDTQYF
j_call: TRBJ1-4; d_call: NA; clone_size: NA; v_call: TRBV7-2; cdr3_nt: TGTGCCAGCAGCTTGTCAGGCGGCTACAATGAAAAACTGTTTTTT; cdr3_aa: CASSLSGGYNEKLFF
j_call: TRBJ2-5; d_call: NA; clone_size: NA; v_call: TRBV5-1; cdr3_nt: TGCGCCAGCTGGCGAGGGGGAGGAGAGACCCAGTACTTC; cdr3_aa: CASWRGGGETQYF
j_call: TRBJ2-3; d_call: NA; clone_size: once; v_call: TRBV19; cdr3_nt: TGTGCCAGTAGGGAAACGGGCGGAAGCACAGATACGCAGTATTTT; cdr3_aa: CASRETGGSTDTQYF
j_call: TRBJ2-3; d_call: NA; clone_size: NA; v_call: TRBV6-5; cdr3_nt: TGTGCCAGCAGGGCCGATGGCACAGATACGCAGTATTTT; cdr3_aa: CASRADGTDTQYF
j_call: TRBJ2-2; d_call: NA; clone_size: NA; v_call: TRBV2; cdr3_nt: TGTGCCAGCAGAGTCGCAGCCGGGGAGCTGTTTTTT; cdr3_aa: CASRVAAGELFF
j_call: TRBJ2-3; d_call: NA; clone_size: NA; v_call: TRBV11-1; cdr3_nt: TGTGCCAGCAGCCTTTTGAGTCCCGGCACAGATACGCAGTATTTT; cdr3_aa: CASSLLSPGTDTQYF
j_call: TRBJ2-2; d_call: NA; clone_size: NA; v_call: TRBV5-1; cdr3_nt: TGCGCCAGCAGCCCTGGTCCTACGAACACCGGGGAGCTGTTTTTT; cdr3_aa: CASSPGPTNTGELFF
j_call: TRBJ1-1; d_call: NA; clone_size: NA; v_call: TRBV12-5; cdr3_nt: TGTGCTAGTGGTTCCCGACGGTGGACTGAAGCTTTCTTT; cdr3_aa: CASGSRRWTEAFF
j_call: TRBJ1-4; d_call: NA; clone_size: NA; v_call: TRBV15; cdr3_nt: TGTGCCACCAGCAGAGTCTTCCGTTCCAATCGGGAAAAACTGTTTTTT; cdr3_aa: CATSRVFRSNREKLFF
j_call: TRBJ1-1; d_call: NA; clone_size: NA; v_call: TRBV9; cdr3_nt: TGTGCCAGCAGCGTACGGGGCAGCTGGGACACTGAAGCTTTCTTT; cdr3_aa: CASSVRGSWDTEAFF
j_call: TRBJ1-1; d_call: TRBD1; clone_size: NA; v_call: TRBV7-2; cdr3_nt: TGTGCCAGCAGCCCAGGACAGGTTAACACTGAAGCTTTCTTT; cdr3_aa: CASSPGQVNTEAFF
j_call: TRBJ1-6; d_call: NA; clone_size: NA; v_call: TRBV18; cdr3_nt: TGTGCCAGCTTATTGGGAGGAGCAGGGGACTCACCCCTCCACTTT; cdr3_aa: CASLLGGAGDSPLHF
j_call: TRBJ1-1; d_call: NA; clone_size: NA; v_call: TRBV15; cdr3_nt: TGTGCCACCAGCGTAGGGGATAGGGCTGAAGCTTTCTTT; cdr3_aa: CATSVGDRAEAFF
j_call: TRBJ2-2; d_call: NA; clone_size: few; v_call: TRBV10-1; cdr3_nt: TGCGCCAGCAGTGTCTTCAACACCGGGGAGCTGTTTTTT; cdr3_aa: CASSVFNTGELFF